Included here is one T cell receptor (beta chain) sequence, with context. The sample originates from a study of blood T cell repertoires in COVID-19. Whole-study context: Material from acute and convalescent COVID-19 was sourced from the United States, Italy and Spain. From T cells, B-cell-depleted T cells, or PBMCs came the material, which was cDNA or gDNA.

Original analysis: Nucleated cell counts were estimated from reference gene primer amplification. Assay used: immunoSEQ multiplex PCR; TCRdb lists only in-frame clones, some missing. Clone size and V and J calls were adopted from that table, with D and trimming inferred from the DNA. The sample holds approximately 200,000 clones, about 90% seen once. The sample was peripheral blood. This receptor was taken from a man in his late teens or twenties with active or convalescent COVID-19.

This chain's CDR3 is CASSNNRGETQYF. CDR3 in DNA: TGTGCCAGTAGTAACAACAGGGGAGAGACCCAGTACTTC. V is TRBV19 and J is TRBJ2-5, with 7 bases matching TRBD1. V dropped 4 bases and J dropped 4; count of bases not matched to a gene: 3. The CDR3 runs to 13 residues. Per the germline V gene, CDR1 is LNHDA and CDR2 is SQIVND (reference sequence).